This T cell receptor (beta chain) was captured by sequencing in a study of cytomegalovirus exposure and HLA in healthy donors. Measured with immunoSEQ multiplex PCR; TCRdb has only the in-frame clones, and not every one. The table records roughly 330,000 clones, approximately 90% of them present only once. The V end was cut by 0 bases, the J end by 7 bases, with 13 bases between. CDR1 is MNHEY and CDR2 is SVGAGI in the germline V gene. The CDR3 is 14 amino acids. The clonotype originates from a woman in her thirties in good health and CMV-seropositive. The rearrangement links TRBV6-5 to TRBJ2-7; the D is unclear. The sequencing sample was made of PBMCs. Here the CDR3 reads CASSYSQKGIEQYF. As DNA, the CDR3 is TGTGCCAGCAGTTACTCCCAAAAAGGGATTGAGCAGTACTTC.